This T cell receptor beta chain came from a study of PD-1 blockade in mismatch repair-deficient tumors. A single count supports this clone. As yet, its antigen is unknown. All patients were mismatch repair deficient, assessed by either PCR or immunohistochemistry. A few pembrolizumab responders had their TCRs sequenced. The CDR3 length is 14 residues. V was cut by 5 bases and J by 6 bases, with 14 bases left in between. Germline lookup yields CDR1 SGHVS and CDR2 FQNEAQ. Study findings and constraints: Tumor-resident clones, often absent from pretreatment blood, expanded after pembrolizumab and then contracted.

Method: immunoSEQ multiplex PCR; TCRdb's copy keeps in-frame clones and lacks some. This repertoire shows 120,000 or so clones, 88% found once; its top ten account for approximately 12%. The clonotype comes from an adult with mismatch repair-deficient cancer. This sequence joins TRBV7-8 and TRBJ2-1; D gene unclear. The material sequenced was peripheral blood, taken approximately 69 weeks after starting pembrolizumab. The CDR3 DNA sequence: TGTGCCAGCAGCCCTGTGTCTGGGATCAATGAGCAGTTCTTC. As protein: CASSPVSGINEQFF. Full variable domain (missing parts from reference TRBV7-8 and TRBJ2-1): GAGVSQSPRYKVAKRGQDVALRCDPISGHVSLFWYQQALGQGPEFLTYFQNEAQLDKSGLPSDRFFAERPEGSVSTLKIQRTQQEDSAVYLCASSPVSGINEQFFGPGTRLTVL.